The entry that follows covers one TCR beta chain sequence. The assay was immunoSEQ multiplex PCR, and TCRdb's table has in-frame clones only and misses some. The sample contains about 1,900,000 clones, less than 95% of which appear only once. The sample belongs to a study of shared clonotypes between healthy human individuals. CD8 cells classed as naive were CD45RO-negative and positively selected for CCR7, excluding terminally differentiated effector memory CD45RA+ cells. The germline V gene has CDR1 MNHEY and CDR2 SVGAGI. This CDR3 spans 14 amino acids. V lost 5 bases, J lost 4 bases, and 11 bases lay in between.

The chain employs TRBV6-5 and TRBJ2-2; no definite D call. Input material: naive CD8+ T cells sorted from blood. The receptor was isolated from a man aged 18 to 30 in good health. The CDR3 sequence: CASSGFAATGELFF. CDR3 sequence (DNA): TGTGCCAGCAGTGGGTTCGCGGCCACCGGGGAGCTGTTTTTT.